This T cell receptor beta chain was found in a study of radiotherapy plus CTLA-4 blockade in lung cancer. Study outcomes and limitations: Early blood T cell clone dynamics, with interferon-beta, were reported to best predict response.

In the case of this clone: What it binds is not known. Germline is not matched at one junction end, which may reflect a read error. Other DNA sequences in this sample translate to the same CDR3.

The table came from immunoSEQ multiplex PCR; TCRdb's copy has only in-frame clones and leaves some out. The profile shows 40,000 or so clones, 65% to 75% of them singletons. The germline V gene has CDR1 SGHRS and CDR2 YFSETQ. This CDR3 has 14 amino acids. The sample in question was peripheral blood, obtained from a patient treated with radiotherapy plus ipilimumab. The origin of this receptor is a human donor with non-small cell lung cancer who had stable disease on radiotherapy plus ipilimumab. The genes are TRBV5-1 and TRBJ2-2; D is perhaps TRBD1 (6 bases). The DNA of the CDR3 is TGCGCCAGCAGCGGACAGTCGAACACTGGGGAGCTGTTTTTT. This translates into CASSGQSNTGELFF.